The 26 T cell receptor beta chains presented below share a single source sample, sequenced in a study of cytomegalovirus exposure and HLA in healthy donors (dated by TCRdb to 2016 to 2017). The library was built by means of the immunoSEQ multiplex PCR assay. A mixture of 60 forward primers for TCR Vbeta segments and 13 reverse primers for TCR Jbeta segments was used in the multiplex PCR. In TCRdb, the immuneACCESS table is reduced to in-frame sequences with V and J assigned. These tables do not hold every clone; where another copy was compared, an unresolved V gene accounts for under half, and the others remain unexplained. The sample includes about 190,000 clones, with about 88% observed a single time. The ten largest clones capture roughly 0.34% of the sample. Sequenced sample: PBMCs. These receptors all come from a woman aged 25 to 39 in good health and CMV-seronegative.

The chain recombines TRBV2 with TRBJ1-2; 10 bases line up with TRBD1. Trimming took 0 bases from V and 6 from J; bases not matched to a gene: 7. Germline CDR1 SNHLY, CDR2 FYNNEI. The CDR3 has 16 residues. CDR3 sequence reads: CASSEAPWDRGHGYTF. The CDR3 DNA is TGTGCCAGCAGTGAAGCGCCGTGGGACAGGGGCCATGGCTACACCTTC.

This clone was counted once. This CDR3 is CASSQTGYEQYF. CDR3 coding DNA: TGTGCCAGCAGCCAGACAGGGTACGAGCAGTACTTC. J is TRBJ2-7 and V is TRBV14; 7 bases match TRBD1. CDR1 and CDR2 from the germline V gene are SGHDN and FVKESK. This CDR3 has 12 amino acids. Unmatched junction bases numbered 0, after V lost 3 bases and J lost 4 bases.

The chain couples TRBV30 to TRBJ2-1; D gene unclear. This CDR3 is 14 amino acids long. Germline V gives CDR1 GTSNPN, CDR2 SVGIG (reference sequence). Between the trimmed V and J ends, which lost 5 bases and 1 base, there was a span of 12 bases. The CDR3 loop reads CAWDSPTSYNEQFF. DNA for the CDR3: TGTGCCTGGGACTCCCCGACTTCCTACAATGAGCAGTTCTTC.

This clone has a single count. V is TRBV18 and J is TRBJ2-7, with unresolved D. Germline V gene data show CDR1 as KGHSH and CDR2 as LQKENI. The CDR3 sequence is 13 residues long. The ends were cut back, 2 bases at V and 3 bases at J, with 8 bases in the middle. The CDR3 nucleotides read TGTGCCAGCTCACCATCCGCCGGCTACGAGCAGTACTTC. It specifies CASSPSAGYEQYF.

This sequence joins TRBV28 and TRBJ1-5; D gene ambiguous. The CDR3 loop spans 15 amino acids. Trimming removed 6 bases at V and 0 bases at J, with 12 bases between. Germline V CDR1 and CDR2: MDHEN, SYDVKM. CDR3 sequence (DNA): TGTGCCAGCAGCCTGACAAGGCATAGCAATCAGCCCCAGCATTTT. It specifies CASSLTRHSNQPQHF.

This chain links TRBV2 with TRBJ1-5, with 9 bases fitting TRBD1. CDR3 length: 14 residues. The ends lost 6 bases at V and 7 bases at J; junction bases unmatched: 7. The germline V gene has CDR1 SNHLY and CDR2 FYNNEI. CDR3 nucleotide sequence: TGTGCCAGCAGCGGACAGGGGAGGAGACAGCCCCAGCATTTT. It is translated as CASSGQGRRQPQHF.

This clone was detected once. The rearrangement uses TRBV18 and TRBJ2-5; D might be TRBD1 (6 bases). This CDR3 is built from 15 residues. Germline V gives CDR1 KGHSH, CDR2 LQKENI. V was shortened by 0 bases and J by 4 bases, with 12 bases between the two germline ends. DNA of the CDR3: TGTGCCAGCTCACCACCGTCACTAGGGGGAGAGACCCAGTACTTC. Its translation is CASSPPSLGGETQYF.

The chain couples TRBV2 to TRBJ1-1; 9 nucleotides agree with TRBD1. The CDR3 is made up of 17 amino acids. Germline V CDR1 and CDR2: SNHLY, FYNNEI. Trimming cost V 4 bases and J 1 base; bases outside gene matches: 10. DNA of the CDR3: TGTGCCAGCAGTGCCTACATGATGACAGGGGGGAACACTGAAGCTTTCTTT. This encodes CASSAYMMTGGNTEAFF. Using reference TRBV2 and TRBJ1-1 for the parts outside the CDR3, the full variable domain is EPEVTQTPSHQVTQMGQEVILRCVPISNHLYFYWYRQILGQKVEFLVSFYNNEISEKSEIFDDQFSVERPDGSNFTLKIRSTKLEDSAMYFCASSAYMMTGGNTEAFFGQGTRLTVV.

The chain is built from TRBV19 and TRBJ1-3; D is ambiguous. The CDR3 sequence is 13 residues long. Germline V gene sequence: CDR1 LNHDA, CDR2 SQIVND (reference sequence). V was cut by 0 bases and J by 8 bases, with 8 bases left in between. The CDR3: CASSIDSVDTIYF. CDR3 nucleotide sequence: TGTGCCAGTAGTATAGATTCGGTGGACACCATATATTTT.

The chain couples TRBV5-1 to TRBJ1-4, with D maybe TRBD1 (5 bases). Germline values: CDR1 SGHRS, CDR2 YFSETQ. The CDR3 loop spans 16 amino acids. Between the trimmed V and J ends, which lost 1 base and 0 bases, there was a span of 10 bases. CDR3 sequence reads: CASSLLGVATNEKLFF. CDR3 DNA sequence: TGCGCCAGCAGCTTGTTAGGGGTGGCAACTAATGAAAAACTGTTTTTT.

V and J are TRBV29-1 and TRBJ2-7, with D hard to call. This CDR3 region has 14 residues. Germline loops: CDR1 SQVTM, CDR2 ANQGSEA. Trimming cost V 6 bases and J 4 bases, with 19 bases left between them. CDR3 in amino acids: CSVSTDPLEYEQYF. CDR3 nucleotides: TGCAGCGTCTCCACAGATCCTCTCGAGTACGAGCAGTACTTC.

V is TRBV28 and J is TRBJ2-5; 7 nucleotides align to TRBD2. CDR3 length equals 11 residues. CDR1 and CDR2 (germline): MDHEN, SYDVKM. J lost 13 bases, V lost 10 bases, and 12 bases had no gene match. The CDR3 here is CATSGGSSSYF. In DNA, the CDR3 is TGTGCCACCTCCGGGGGGTCTTCCTCGTACTTC.

V gene TRBV2 combines with J gene TRBJ1-1; D is perhaps TRBD1 (5 bases). CDR1 SNHLY and CDR2 FYNNEI come from the germline V gene. V was shortened by 8 bases and J by 1 base, with 8 bases between the two germline ends. CDR3 length: 12 residues. Here the CDR3 DNA reads TGTGCCAGCGACAGTTCGAACACTGAAGCTTTCTTT. Residues: CASDSSNTEAFF.

The chain couples TRBV11-1 to TRBJ2-1; D is perhaps TRBD2 (5 bases). Germline loops: CDR1 SGHAT, CDR2 FQDESV (reference sequence). V shed 5 bases and J shed 6 bases, with 17 bases lying between them. The CDR3 consists of 15 residues. As DNA, the CDR3 is TGTGCCAGCAGCCCCCAAGGAGCGGTGGGCAATGAGCAGTTCTTC. Protein sequence: CASSPQGAVGNEQFF.

This rearrangement joins TRBV4-2 to TRBJ2-7, with 9 bases lining up with TRBD2. The V gene's germline CDR1 is LGHNA and CDR2 YNFKEQ. Unmatched junction bases numbered 7, after V lost 1 base and J lost 3 bases. This CDR3 spans 16 amino acids. The CDR3 loop reads CASSQGIAGAGYEQYF. The CDR3 DNA reads as TGTGCCAGCAGCCAAGGCATAGCGGGGGCCGGCTACGAGCAGTACTTC.

On this clone itself: Other DNA sequences in this sample translate to the same CDR3. The V call is TRBV29-1, the J call TRBJ1-1; D is unclear. The CDR3 is 12 amino acids. Trimming took off 2 bases at V and 1 base at J, with 5 bases between the two ends. Germline V CDR1 and CDR2: SQVTM, ANQGSEA. The CDR3 coding sequence is TGCAGCGTTGAACGGGGGAACACTGAAGCTTTCTTT. Protein sequence: CSVERGNTEAFF. The whole variable domain, remainder taken from reference TRBV29-1 and TRBJ1-1, is SAVISQKPSRDICQRGTSLTIQCQVDSQVTMMFWYRQQPGQSLTLIATANQGSEATYESGFVIDKFPISRPNLTFSTLTVSNMSPEDSSIYLCSVERGNTEAFFGQGTRLTVV.

This clone has a handful of counts. The chain is built from TRBV11-2 and TRBJ2-7; 7 bases match TRBD2. This CDR3 spans 14 amino acids. Germline CDR1 and CDR2: SGHAT and FQNNGV. Germline trimming cut 5 bases from V and 2 bases from J; bases unmatched to any gene: 6. The chain's CDR3 is CASSHRGTTYEQYF. The CDR3 DNA reads TGTGCCAGCAGCCATCGGGGGACTACCTACGAGCAGTACTTC.

The chain is built from TRBV11-2 and TRBJ2-2, with D perhaps TRBD2 (7 bases). The CDR3 runs 15 residues. Germline CDR1 reads SGHAT; CDR2 reads FQNNGV. The V end was cut by 7 bases, the J end by 6 bases, with 18 bases between. Here the CDR3 DNA reads TGTGCCAGCACGCCGGGGGGCAGGCCCGCCGGGGAGCTGTTTTTT. Residues: CASTPGGRPAGELFF.

The chain joins TRBV9 to TRBJ2-3; D not certain. The germline V and J ends were trimmed by 0 bases and 3 bases, with 11 bases remaining between them. Germline CDR1 SGDLS, CDR2 YYNGEE. The CDR3 totals 15 residues. CDR3 nucleotide sequence: TGTGCCAGCAGCGTAGTGGCGGAACCTACAGATACGCAGTATTTT. This codes for CASSVVAEPTDTQYF.

The CDR3 nucleotides read TGTGCCACCAGCAGAGATCTAGTCACAACTAATGAAAAACTGTTTTTT. Translation: CATSRDLVTTNEKLFF. The chain employs TRBV15 and TRBJ1-4; no clear D. CDR3 length equals 16 residues. CDR1 is LNHNV, CDR2 YYDKDF, per germline (reference sequence). Trimming pared 0 bases from V and 0 bases from J, leaving 8 bases between.

The chain couples TRBV19 to TRBJ1-4, with unresolved D. Trimming shortened V by 3 bases and J by 7 bases, and 15 bases separated the two germline ends. Germline CDR1 reads LNHDA; CDR2 reads SQIVND (reference sequence). The CDR3 consists of 15 residues. DNA of the CDR3: TGTGCCAGTAGTATCCTAGGGAGGGTCGGTGAAAAACTGTTTTTT. Protein sequence: CASSILGRVGEKLFF. Full variable domain (missing parts from reference TRBV19 and TRBJ1-4): DGGITQSPKYLFRKEGQNVTLSCEQNLNHDAMYWYRQDPGQGLRLIYYSQIVNDFQKGDIAEGYSVSREKKESFPLTVTSAQKNPTAFYLCASSILGRVGEKLFFGSGTQLSVL.

The V call is TRBV2, the J call TRBJ2-5, with D possibly being TRBD2 (7 bases). With the DNA end fitting TRBJ2-7 better, the J assignment may be wrong. Germline CDR1 and CDR2: SNHLY and FYNNEI. This CDR3 has 12 amino acids. The CDR3 DNA is TGTGCCAGCAGTGCGGGGGGCAACGAGCAGTACTTC. Amino acids: CASSAGGNEQYF.

The rearrangement uses TRBV9 and TRBJ2-3; 7 positions match TRBD2. V lost 0 bases to trimming and J lost 0 bases; unmatched junction nucleotides: 10. CDR3 size: 18 residues. Germline loops: CDR1 SGDLS, CDR2 YYNGEE. CDR3 sequence (DNA): TGTGCCAGCAGCGTAGAAAGCGGGAACCTGCCGAGCACAGATACGCAGTATTTT. It yields the protein CASSVESGNLPSTDTQYF. Full variable domain (rest looked up from reference TRBV9 and TRBJ2-3): DSGVTQTPKHLITATGQRVTLRCSPRSGDLSVYWYQQSLDQGLQFLIQYYNGEERAKGNILERFSAQQFPDLHSELNLSSLELGDSALYFCASSVESGNLPSTDTQYFGPGTRLTVL.

The chain couples TRBV9 to TRBJ2-2; weak D call: TRBD2 (7 bases). Germline loops: CDR1 SGDLS, CDR2 YYNGEE. Trimming cost V 0 bases and J 2 bases, with 14 bases left between them. The length of the CDR3 is 17 residues. The CDR3 loop is CASSVVAGAVNTGELFF. In nucleotides, the CDR3 is TGTGCCAGCAGCGTAGTGGCGGGGGCAGTCAACACCGGGGAGCTGTTTTTT.

This clone was counted a few times. The chain combines TRBV18 with TRBJ2-1, with 7 nucleotides matching TRBD2. Per germline, CDR1 KGHSH and CDR2 LQKENI. The CDR3 spans 14 residues. J gave up 5 bases and V 2 bases, and 3 bases lay outside the gene matches. CDR3 amino acids: CASSPEAGDNEQFF. CDR3 bases: TGTGCCAGCTCACCAGAGGCGGGGGACAATGAGCAGTTCTTC.

The chain joins TRBV19 to TRBJ1-2; 7 nucleotides line up with TRBD1. Germline V gene lookup returns CDR1 LNHDA and CDR2 SQIVND (reference sequence). Trimming cost V 5 bases and J 4 bases; bases outside gene matches: 13. This CDR3 spans 16 amino acids. CDR3: CASSFNRGGRGYGYTF. The DNA of the CDR3 is TGTGCCAGTAGTTTCAACAGGGGAGGTCGAGGCTATGGCTACACCTTC.